This TCR beta chain is drawn from a study of CD8 T cells in Susac syndrome. This CDR3 is 12 amino acids long. V gave up 6 bases and J gave up 6 bases; unmatched junction bases: 4. Germline V gene sequence: CDR1 MDHEN, CDR2 SYDVKM. Random-hexamer reverse transcription was applied to roughly 0.5 to 1 ug RNA. Via MiXCR, TCRdb re-called the immunoSEQ multiplex PCR reads, giving one row per CDR3 protein. The sample has 150,000 to 200,000 distinct CDR3 sequences, about 95% seen once; the top ten hold 0.099%. The chain joins TRBV28 to TRBJ1-2, with 7 bases lining up with TRBD1. The sequence came from a human donor with Susac syndrome. The specimen sequenced was CD4+ T cells from PBMCs. This CDR3 reads CASSSGGNGYTF. The CDR3 DNA is TGTGCCAGCAGCTCAGGGGGGAATGGCTACACCTTC.